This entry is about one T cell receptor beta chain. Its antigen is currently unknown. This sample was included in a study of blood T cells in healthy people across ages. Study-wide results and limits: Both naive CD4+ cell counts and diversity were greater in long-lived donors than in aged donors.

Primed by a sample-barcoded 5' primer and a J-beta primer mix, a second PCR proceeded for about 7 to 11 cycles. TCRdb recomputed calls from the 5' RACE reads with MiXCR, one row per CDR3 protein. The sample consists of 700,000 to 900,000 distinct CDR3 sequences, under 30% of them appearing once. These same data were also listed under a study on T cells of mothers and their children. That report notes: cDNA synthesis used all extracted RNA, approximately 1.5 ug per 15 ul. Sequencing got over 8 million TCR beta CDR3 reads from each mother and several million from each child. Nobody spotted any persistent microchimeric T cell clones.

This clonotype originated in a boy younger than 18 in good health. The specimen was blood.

The CDR3: CASSLPDSSGASTDTQYF. The CDR3 DNA sequence: TGTGCCAGCAGCCTACCTGATAGTAGCGGGGCGAGCACAGATACGCAGTATTTT. V and J are TRBV9 and TRBJ2-3; 8 bases line up with TRBD2. The CDR3 length is 18 residues. Trimming cost V 4 bases and J 0 bases; bases outside gene matches: 13. CDR1 and CDR2 from the germline V gene are SGDLS and YYNGEE.